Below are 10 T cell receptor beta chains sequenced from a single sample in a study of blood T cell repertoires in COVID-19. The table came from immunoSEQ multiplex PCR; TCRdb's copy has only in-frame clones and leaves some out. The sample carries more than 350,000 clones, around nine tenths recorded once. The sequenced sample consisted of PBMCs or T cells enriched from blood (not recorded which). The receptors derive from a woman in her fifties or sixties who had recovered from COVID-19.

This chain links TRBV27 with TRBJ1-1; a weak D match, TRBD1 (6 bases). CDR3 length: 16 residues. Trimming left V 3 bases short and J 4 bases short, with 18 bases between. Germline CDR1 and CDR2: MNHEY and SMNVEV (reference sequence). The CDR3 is CASSFQGVRGGTEAFF. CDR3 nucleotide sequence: TGTGCCAGCAGTTTCCAAGGGGTGCGAGGGGGCACTGAAGCTTTCTTT.

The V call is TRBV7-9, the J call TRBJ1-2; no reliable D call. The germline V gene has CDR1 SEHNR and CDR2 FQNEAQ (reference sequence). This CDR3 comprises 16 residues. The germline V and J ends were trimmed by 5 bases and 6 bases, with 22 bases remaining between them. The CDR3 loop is CASSHTSSGLLNGYTF. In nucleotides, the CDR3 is TGTGCCAGCAGCCACACGTCGAGCGGATTACTAAATGGCTACACCTTC.

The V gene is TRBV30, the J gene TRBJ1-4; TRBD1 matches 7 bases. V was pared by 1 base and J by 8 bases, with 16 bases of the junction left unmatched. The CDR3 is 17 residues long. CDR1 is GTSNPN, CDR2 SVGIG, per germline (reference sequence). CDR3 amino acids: CAWSAGTGVRLREKLFF. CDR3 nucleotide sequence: TGTGCCTGGAGTGCGGGCACAGGGGTAAGACTACGGGAAAAACTGTTTTTT.

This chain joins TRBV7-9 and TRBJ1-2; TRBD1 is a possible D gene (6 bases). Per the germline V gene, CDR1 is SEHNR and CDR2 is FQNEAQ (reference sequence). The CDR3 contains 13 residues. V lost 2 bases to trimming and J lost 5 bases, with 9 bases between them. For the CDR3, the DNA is TGTGCCAGCAGCTTATTACAGGGTTATGGCTACACCTTC. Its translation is CASSLLQGYGYTF.

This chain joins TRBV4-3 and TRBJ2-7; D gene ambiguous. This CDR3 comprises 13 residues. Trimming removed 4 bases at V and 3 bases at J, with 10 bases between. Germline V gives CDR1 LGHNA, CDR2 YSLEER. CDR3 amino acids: CASSPRLHYEQYF. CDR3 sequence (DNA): TGCGCCAGCAGCCCCAGGCTCCACTACGAGCAGTACTTC.

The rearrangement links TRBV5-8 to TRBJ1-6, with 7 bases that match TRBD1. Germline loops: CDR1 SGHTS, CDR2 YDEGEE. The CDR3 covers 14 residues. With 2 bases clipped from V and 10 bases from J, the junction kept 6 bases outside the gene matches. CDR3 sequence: CASSLQGTGSPLHF. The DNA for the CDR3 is TGTGCCAGCAGCTTACAGGGGACCGGATCACCCCTCCACTTT.

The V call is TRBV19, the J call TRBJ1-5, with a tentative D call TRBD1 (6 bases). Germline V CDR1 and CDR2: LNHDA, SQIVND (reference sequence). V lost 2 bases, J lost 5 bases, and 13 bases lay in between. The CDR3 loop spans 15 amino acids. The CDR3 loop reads CASSITRGGDQPQHF. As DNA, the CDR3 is TGTGCCAGTAGTATAACCAGGGGAGGGGATCAGCCCCAGCATTTT.

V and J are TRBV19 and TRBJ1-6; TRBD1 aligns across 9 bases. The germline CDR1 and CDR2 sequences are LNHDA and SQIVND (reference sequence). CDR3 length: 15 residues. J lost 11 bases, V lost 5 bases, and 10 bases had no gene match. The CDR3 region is CASSLTTGGFPPLHF. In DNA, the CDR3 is TGTGCCAGTAGTCTCACGACAGGGGGATTTCCACCCCTCCACTTT.

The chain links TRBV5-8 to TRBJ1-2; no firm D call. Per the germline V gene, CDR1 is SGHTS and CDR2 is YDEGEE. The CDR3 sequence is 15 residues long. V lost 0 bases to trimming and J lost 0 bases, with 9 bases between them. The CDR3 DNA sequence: TGTGCCAGCAGCTTGGCATCGGGTTCTAACTATGGCTACACCTTC. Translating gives CASSLASGSNYGYTF.

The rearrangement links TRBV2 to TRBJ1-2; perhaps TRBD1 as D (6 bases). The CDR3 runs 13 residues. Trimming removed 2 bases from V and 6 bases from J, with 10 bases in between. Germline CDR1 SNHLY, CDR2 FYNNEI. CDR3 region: CASSELRQDGYTF. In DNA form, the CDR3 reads TGTGCCAGCAGTGAACTACGACAGGATGGCTACACCTTC. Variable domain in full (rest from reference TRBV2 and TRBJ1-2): EPEVTQTPSHQVTQMGQEVILRCVPISNHLYFYWYRQILGQKVEFLVSFYNNEISEKSEIFDDQFSVERPDGSNFTLKIRSTKLEDSAMYFCASSELRQDGYTFGSGTRLTVV.